The rows below give T cell receptor beta chains drawn from one sample of a study of blood T cell repertoires in COVID-19. Generated by immunoSEQ multiplex PCR, the TCRdb table keeps only in-frame clones and is missing some. The table lists a few hundred thousand clones, about 91% of them singletons. Sequencing input: PBMCs or T cells enriched from blood (not recorded which). These receptors originate from a man aged 18 to 35 with acute COVID-19. CDR3s include the opening cysteine and the closing phenylalanine or tryptophan. Fields, in order: V gene, D gene, J gene, clone size, CDR3 protein, CDR3 DNA. D genes are given only for firm matches. Expanded clones get a size class; other rows say once, few or many, or leave the size out.

>TRBV6-1|TRBD2|TRBJ2-5|NA
CASSGYSGRERETQYF
TGTGCCAGCAGTGGTTATAGCGGGAGGGAGAGGGAGACCCAGTACTTC
>TRBV27|TRBD2|TRBJ2-7|NA
CASSLGIAGVEYEQYF
TGTGCCAGCAGTTTAGGTATAGCGGGAGTTGAGTACGAGCAGTACTTC
>TRBV10-1|NA|TRBJ1-5|NA
CASSAGNQPQHF
TGCGCCAGCAGTGCAGGGAATCAGCCCCAGCATTTT
>TRBV13|NA|TRBJ1-3|NA
CASSLYSGATGNTIYF
TGTGCCAGCAGCTTATACAGCGGTGCTACTGGAAACACCATATATTTT
>TRBV7-8|TRBD1|TRBJ1-2|NA
CASSDRQGLNGYTF
TGTGCCAGCAGCGATCGACAGGGTCTGAACGGCTACACCTTC
>TRBV25-1|TRBD1|TRBJ1-5|NA
CASSDTGVPGNQPQHF
TGTGCCAGCAGTGACACAGGGGTCCCTGGCAATCAGCCCCAGCATTTT
>TRBV4-1|TRBD1|TRBJ2-5|once
CASSPWTGGETQYF
TGCGCCAGCAGCCCCTGGACAGGGGGAGAGACCCAGTACTTC
>TRBV28|TRBD1|TRBJ2-1|NA
CASNYYGTGASNEQFF
TGTGCCAGCAACTATTACGGGACAGGGGCGTCCAATGAGCAGTTCTTC
>TRBV5-4|TRBD1|TRBJ1-1|once
CASSSGDSSFF
TGTGCCAGCAGCAGTGGGGACAGTTCTTTCTTT
>TRBV7-2|TRBD2|TRBJ2-5|few
CASSLGLAAQETQYF
TGTGCCAGCAGCTTAGGACTAGCGGCCCAAGAGACCCAGTACTTC
>TRBV14|NA|TRBJ2-1|NA
CASSQVSLYALNEQFF
TGTGCCAGCAGCCAAGTGAGCCTATACGCCTTGAATGAGCAGTTCTTC
>TRBV5-4|NA|TRBJ1-1|NA
CASSLNREAFF
TGTGCCAGCAGCTTGAACCGGGAAGCTTTCTTT
>TRBV7-2|NA|TRBJ1-2|NA
CASSLDPPRGYTF
TGTGCCAGCAGCTTAGATCCCCCCCGGGGCTACACCTTC
>TRBV7-6|TRBD1|TRBJ1-5|NA
CASSLGQGASNQPQHF
TGTGCCAGCAGCTTGGGACAGGGTGCGAGCAATCAGCCCCAGCATTTT
>TRBV11-3|TRBD2|TRBJ2-1|NA
CASSPTRAGGAYNEQFF
TGTGCCAGCAGCCCTACCCGAGCGGGAGGCGCCTACAATGAGCAGTTCTTC
>TRBV7-3|TRBD2|TRBJ2-5|NA
CASSLGLAGGPRETQYF
TGTGCCAGCAGCTTAGGTCTAGCGGGAGGGCCAAGAGAGACCCAGTACTTC
>TRBV28|TRBD1|TRBJ2-1|NA
CASSTVGGGYNEQFF
TGTGCCAGCAGCACAGTAGGGGGCGGGTACAATGAGCAGTTCTTC
>TRBV6-6|TRBD1|TRBJ2-2|NA
CASRVARGGRVGELFF
TGTGCCAGCAGGGTAGCACGAGGGGGCCGGGTCGGGGAGCTGTTTTTT
>TRBV18|NA|TRBJ1-1|NA
CASSTDRTNTEAFF
TGTGCCAGCTCAACGGACAGAACGAACACTGAAGCTTTCTTT
>TRBV15|NA|TRBJ1-1|NA
CATSRETLNTEAFF
TGTGCCACCAGCAGAGAGACATTGAACACTGAAGCTTTCTTT
>TRBV5-4|NA|TRBJ1-6|NA
CASSLGQGTSYSPLHF
TGTGCCAGCAGCTTGGGGCAGGGTACGAGCTATTCACCCCTCCACTTT
>TRBV5-4|NA|TRBJ2-1|NA
CASSLGGQSSYNEQFF
TGTGCCAGCAGCCTGGGGGGACAGAGCTCCTACAATGAGCAGTTCTTC
>TRBV7-2|TRBD2|TRBJ2-7|once
CASSYSGSPYEQYF
TGTGCCAGCAGCTATAGCGGGAGTCCCTACGAGCAGTACTTC
>TRBV11-2|NA|TRBJ2-1|once
CASSVWSESYNEQFF
TGTGCCAGCAGCGTATGGAGTGAGTCCTACAATGAGCAGTTCTTC
>TRBV28|NA|TRBJ2-5|few
CASSNPPPGETQYF
TGTGCCAGCAGTAATCCGCCGCCCGGGGAGACCCAGTACTTC